Sequencing of this T cell receptor (beta chain) was carried out in a study of human thymus T cells. Regarding the study as a whole: V and J genes seemed to be used with bias in thymic and blood repertoires. Related research has reported that thymic repertoires overlap highly among unrelated individuals.

Using immunoSEQ multiplex PCR, the repertoire was profiled, and TCRdb retains in-frame clones only, with some absent. Seen here are about 78,000 clones, approximately 97% observed once, and the top ten hold roughly 0.03%. This CDR3 spans 14 amino acids. Looked up from germline, CDR1 is SQVTM and CDR2 is ANQGSEA. V lost 6 bases to trimming and J lost 1 base, with 13 bases between them. The source of the thymus tissue was resections taken during corrective heart surgery. Turning to this clone: What it recognizes is unknown.

The receptor was isolated from a boy under two years old with a congenital heart defect but otherwise immunologically healthy. The chain uses TRBV29-1 and TRBJ2-1, with D perhaps TRBD1 (6 bases). Sequenced input: thymus tissue. In DNA, the CDR3 is TGCAGCGTACGACAGGTAGGGTCCTACAATGAGCAGTTCTTC. It encodes CSVRQVGSYNEQFF.